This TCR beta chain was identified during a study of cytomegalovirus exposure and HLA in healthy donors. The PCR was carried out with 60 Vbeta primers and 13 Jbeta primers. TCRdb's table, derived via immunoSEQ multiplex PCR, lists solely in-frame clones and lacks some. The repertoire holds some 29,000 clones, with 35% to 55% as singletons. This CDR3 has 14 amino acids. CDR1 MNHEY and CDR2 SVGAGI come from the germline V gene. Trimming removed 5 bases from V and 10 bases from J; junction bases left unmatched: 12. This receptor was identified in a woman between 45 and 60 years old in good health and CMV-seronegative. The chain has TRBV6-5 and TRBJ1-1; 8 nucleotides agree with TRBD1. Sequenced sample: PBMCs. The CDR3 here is CASSPGQARSAAFF. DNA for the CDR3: TGTGCCAGCAGTCCGGGACAGGCACGATCAGCAGCTTTCTTT.